Below, 26 T cell receptor beta chains from the same sample are listed, as sequenced in a study of blood T cell repertoires in COVID-19. Using immunoSEQ multiplex PCR, the repertoire was profiled, and TCRdb retains in-frame clones only, with some absent. The sample consists of fewer than 250,000 clones, about 89% of them appearing once. Sequencing used peripheral blood. The receptors shown here come from a woman aged 55-75 years who had recovered from COVID-19.

As to this clone: In the same sample, other DNA sequences code for this CDR3. V is TRBV28 and J is TRBJ1-2, with unresolved D. Germline-derived CDR1 and CDR2 are MDHEN and SYDVKM. The CDR3 covers 12 residues. V lost 2 bases to trimming and J lost 3 bases, with 4 bases between them. The CDR3 loop reads CASSLRDYGYTF. The CDR3 nucleotides read TGTGCCAGCAGTTTACGGGACTATGGCTACACCTTC.

The chain has TRBV28 and TRBJ1-1; D uncertain. Germline V gene lookup returns CDR1 MDHEN and CDR2 SYDVKM. V was pared by 3 bases and J by 5 bases, with 10 bases between. The CDR3 contains 13 residues. The chain's CDR3 is CASSFTGKTEAFF. The CDR3 DNA reads as TGTGCCAGCAGTTTTACGGGAAAGACTGAAGCTTTCTTT.

This clone was seen just once. The rearrangement uses TRBV2 and TRBJ1-1; 7 bases are a match to TRBD1. Trimming removed 6 bases from V and 10 bases from J; junction bases left unmatched: 11. This CDR3 contains 13 residues. The germline V gene encodes CDR1 SNHLY and CDR2 FYNNEI. CDR3 sequence: CASRDGTGAIAFF. CDR3 DNA: TGTGCCAGCAGGGACGGAACAGGGGCTATAGCTTTCTTT.

CDR3 nucleotide sequence: TGTGCCAGCAGTTATGACAGGGGGCGAGGCTACACCTTC. This gives the protein CASSYDRGRGYTF. The chain uses TRBV6-5 and TRBJ1-2; 10 bases agree with TRBD1. CDR3 length: 13 amino acids. Per germline, CDR1 MNHEY and CDR2 SVGAGI. J gave up 8 bases and V 3 bases, and 3 bases lay outside the gene matches.

This clone was seen only a few times. The chain employs TRBV7-3 and TRBJ1-1; D is unclear. The germline V and J ends were trimmed by 6 bases and 1 base, with 12 bases remaining between them. CDR1 and CDR2 (germline): SGHTA, FQGTGA. The CDR3 runs to 14 residues. The CDR3 loop is CASSPLGANTEAFF. As DNA, the CDR3 is TGTGCCAGCAGTCCCCTTGGAGCGAACACTGAAGCTTTCTTT.

This clone was counted only a few times. The CDR3 DNA is TGTGCCAGCAGCATAACAGGGTACAATCAGCCCCAGCATTTT. Translating gives CASSITGYNQPQHF. V is TRBV7-9 and J is TRBJ1-5, with D perhaps TRBD1 (6 bases). Per germline, CDR1 SEHNR and CDR2 FQNEAQ (reference sequence). V was clipped by 5 bases and J by 3 bases, with 11 bases between them. This CDR3 region has 14 residues.

This clone was found once. The rearrangement joins TRBV5-1 to TRBJ2-6; the match to TRBD1 covers 7 bases. Germline V lookup: CDR1 SGHRS, CDR2 YFSETQ. The CDR3 has 18 residues. The junction had 7 bases not matched to a gene; V was cut back by 0 bases and J by 1 base. The CDR3 reads CASSLDGTDPSGANVLTF. The CDR3, as DNA: TGCGCCAGCAGCTTGGATGGGACAGACCCTTCTGGGGCCAACGTCCTGACTTTC. Full variable domain (missing parts from reference TRBV5-1 and TRBJ2-6): KAGVTQTPRYLIKTRGQQVTLSCSPISGHRSVSWYQQTPGQGLQFLFEYFSETQRNKGNFPGRFSGRQFSNSRSEMNVSTLELGDSALYLCASSLDGTDPSGANVLTFGAGSRLTVL.

This clone was seen many times. V usage is TRBV6-5 and J usage is TRBJ1-4, with unresolved D. Trimming pared 6 bases from V and 4 bases from J, leaving 9 bases between. The CDR3 is made up of 13 amino acids. Germline V CDR1 and CDR2: MNHEY, SVGAGI. The CDR3 sequence is CASRKADNEKLFF. DNA of the CDR3: TGTGCCAGCAGGAAAGCGGATAATGAAAAACTGTTTTTT.

The gene calls are TRBV18 and TRBJ1-5; 12 positions match TRBD1. The CDR3 has 18 amino acids. Unmatched junction bases numbered 5, after V lost 0 bases and J lost 2 bases. CDR1 is KGHSH, CDR2 LQKENI, per germline. CDR3 sequence: CASSPPGQGAGGNQPQHF. CDR3 sequence (DNA): TGTGCCAGCTCACCACCGGGACAGGGGGCTGGAGGCAATCAGCCCCAGCATTTT.

This clone was found a few times. This sequence joins TRBV6-2 or TRBV6-3 and TRBJ1-2; D is undetermined. Germline assignment: CDR1 MNHEY and CDR2 SVGEGT. The ends were cut back, 0 bases at V and 6 bases at J, with 5 bases in the middle. The CDR3 runs to 12 residues. CDR3 region: CASSYSRDGYTF. In DNA, the CDR3 is TGTGCCAGCAGTTACTCGAGGGATGGCTACACCTTC.

This rearrangement joins TRBV5-4 to TRBJ2-5; D is possibly TRBD2 (5 bases). The length of the CDR3 is 15 residues. V shed 0 bases and J shed 2 bases, with 11 bases lying between them. CDR1 is SGHNT, CDR2 YYREEE, per germline (reference sequence). CDR3 sequence (DNA): TGTGCCAGCAGCTTGGAGCCTAGCAGGCAAGAGACCCAGTACTTC. It is translated as CASSLEPSRQETQYF.

The chain recombines TRBV6-5 with TRBJ2-5; 10 bases agree with TRBD2. Germline V lookup: CDR1 MNHEY, CDR2 SVGAGI. The CDR3 has 14 residues. V was clipped by 5 bases and J by 7 bases; unmatched bases: 7. The CDR3 protein is CASSPLAGEGTQYF. CDR3 nucleotides: TGTGCCAGCAGTCCCCTAGCGGGGGAGGGGACCCAGTACTTC.

The chain employs TRBV28 and TRBJ2-3; 10 bases match TRBD2. Germline-derived CDR1 and CDR2 are MDHEN and SYDVKM. This CDR3 spans 19 amino acids. The ends lost 7 bases at V and 3 bases at J; junction bases unmatched: 19. The CDR3 is CASTSPSGGAPRGTDTQYF. Written as DNA, the CDR3 is TGTGCCAGCACCTCTCCAAGCGGGGGGGCCCCGAGGGGAACAGATACGCAGTATTTT.

CDR3 residues: CSVAPSRGPGNTIYF. DNA of the CDR3: TGCAGCGTTGCCCCGAGCAGGGGGCCTGGAAACACCATATATTTT. The J gene is TRBJ1-3, the V gene TRBV29-1; 8 bases fit TRBD1. The junction had 7 bases not matched to a gene; V was cut back by 4 bases and J by 2 bases. Per germline, CDR1 SQVTM and CDR2 ANQGSEA. The CDR3 spans 15 residues.

The chain joins TRBV6-2 or TRBV6-3 to TRBJ1-2; no clear D gene. Germline CDR1 is MNHEY and CDR2 is SVGEGT. The CDR3 length is 13 residues. With 2 bases removed from V and 8 bases from J, the gap between germline ends came to 12 bases. The CDR3 DNA sequence: TGTGCCAGCAGTTACGGAGAGGGCGGCGGCTACACCTTC. The encoded protein is CASSYGEGGGYTF.

V is TRBV28 and J is TRBJ1-4, with 9 bases matching TRBD1. Germline values: CDR1 MDHEN, CDR2 SYDVKM. Germline trimming cut 5 bases from V and 3 bases from J; bases unmatched to any gene: 1. The CDR3 is 14 residues long. CDR3 amino acids: CASSRTGANEKLFF. The CDR3 bases are TGTGCCAGCAGTCGGACAGGGGCTAATGAAAAACTGTTTTTT.

This chain connects TRBV28 to TRBJ2-3, with 8 positions matching TRBD2. V trimming: 6 bases; J trimming: 1 base; junction bases outside the gene matches: 9. CDR3 length equals 16 residues. CDR1 MDHEN and CDR2 SYDVKM come from the germline V gene. The CDR3: CASSLLGRGGTDTQYF. The CDR3 DNA sequence: TGTGCCAGCAGCCTCCTGGGGCGGGGGGGCACAGATACGCAGTATTTT. The full variable domain, completed using reference TRBV28 and TRBJ2-3, is DVKVTQSSRYLVKRTGEKVFLECVQDMDHENMFWYRQDPGLGLRLIYFSYDVKMKEKGDIPEGYSVSREKKERFSLILESASTNQTSMYLCASSLLGRGGTDTQYFGPGTRLTVL.

The rearrangement joins TRBV6-5 to TRBJ1-5; a possible D gene is TRBD1 (6 bases). The CDR3 runs to 14 residues. In germline, CDR1 is MNHEY, CDR2 SVGAGI. The ends were cut back, 6 bases at V and 6 bases at J, with 15 bases in the middle. In DNA form, the CDR3 reads TGTGCCAGCAGGGATGGACAGCTCCTTCAGCCCCAGCATTTT. Protein product: CASRDGQLLQPQHF.

The rearrangement links TRBV5-1 to TRBJ2-5, with TRBD2 identical over 8 bases. V lost 4 bases, J lost 5 bases, and 10 bases stayed unmatched. CDR1 SGHRS and CDR2 YFSETQ come from the germline V gene. The CDR3 is 15 amino acids. In DNA form, the CDR3 reads TGCGCCAGCAGCGCCATAACTAGCGGTGGGGAGACCCAGTACTTC. Protein product: CASSAITSGGETQYF.

The chain employs TRBV11-2 and TRBJ2-1; 9 bases line up with TRBD2. Germline V gene sequence: CDR1 SGHAT, CDR2 FQNNGV. The V segment lost 6 bases and the J segment 7 bases; nucleotides outside the gene matches: 10. The CDR3 covers 15 residues. The CDR3 region is CASSLYGLASNEQFF. The CDR3 nucleotides read TGTGCCAGCAGTCTTTATGGACTAGCGAGTAATGAGCAGTTCTTC.

V gene TRBV6-5 combines with J gene TRBJ2-7, with D hard to call. Per the germline V gene, CDR1 is MNHEY and CDR2 is SVGAGI. Trimming shortened V by 6 bases and J by 4 bases, and 7 bases separated the two germline ends. The CDR3 runs to 11 residues. CDR3 residues: CASRGQYEQYF. The CDR3 coding sequence is TGTGCCAGCAGGGGCCAATACGAGCAGTACTTC.

The chain recombines TRBV6-5 with TRBJ1-2; possible D gene TRBD1, 5 bases. The CDR3 sequence is 13 residues long. Per germline, CDR1 MNHEY and CDR2 SVGAGI. With 6 bases removed from V and 5 bases from J, the gap between germline ends came to 13 bases. CDR3 in amino acids: CASSPRGVYGYTF. DNA of the CDR3: TGTGCCAGCAGCCCCCGGGGGGTTTATGGCTACACCTTC.

The chain is built from TRBV7-6 and TRBJ1-4, with a tentative D call TRBD1 (5 bases). The CDR3 consists of 14 residues. V lost 5 bases to trimming and J lost 11 bases, with 18 bases between them. Germline-derived CDR1 and CDR2 are SGHVS and FNYEAQ. The CDR3 DNA follows: TGTGCCAGCAGCCGCTCCGGGGGGTCGGACAAACTGTTTTTT. Protein: CASSRSGGSDKLFF.

The chain recombines TRBV11-2 with TRBJ2-5, with TRBD2 identical over 10 bases. The CDR3 has 18 amino acids. J lost 1 base, V lost 2 bases, and 10 bases had no gene match. CDR1 is SGHAT and CDR2 is FQNNGV in the germline V gene. CDR3 in DNA: TGTGCCAGCAGCTTAAGGGGGGAACTAGCGGGGTTCCAAGAGACCCAGTACTTC. It codes for CASSLRGELAGFQETQYF.

The chain links TRBV19 to TRBJ1-3; no firm D call. There are 14 residues in the CDR3. The V end was cut by 4 bases, the J end by 3 bases, with 10 bases between. In germline, CDR1 is LNHDA, CDR2 SQIVND (reference sequence). In nucleotides, the CDR3 is TGTGCCAGTAGTACCAACCGACTTGGAAACACCATATATTTT. Residues: CASSTNRLGNTIYF.

This chain joins TRBV9 and TRBJ2-2, with TRBD1 matching over 7 bases. The junction had 9 bases not matched to a gene; V was cut back by 4 bases and J by 6 bases. This CDR3 has 15 residues. Per the germline V gene, CDR1 is SGDLS and CDR2 is YYNGEE. As DNA, the CDR3 is TGTGCCAGCAGCCAAGACAGGGCAGGGGCCGGGGAGCTGTTTTTT. It is translated as CASSQDRAGAGELFF.